This T cell receptor (beta chain) was recovered during a study of T cell responses to AZD1222 COVID-19 vaccine. The CDR3 has 14 amino acids. Germline values: CDR1 LGHNA, CDR2 YSLEER. Points on this clone: A junction boundary mismatches the germline segment, possibly from a read error.

Analyses pooled second doses at about 4 or about 12 weeks. The assay was immunoSEQ multiplex PCR, and TCRdb's table has in-frame clones only and misses some. The table records 130,000 to 150,000 clones, approximately 89% of them present only once. Sample: peripheral blood, taken 28 days after the second AZD1222 dose. The sequence came from an adult who received the AZD1222 COVID-19 vaccine. The chain links TRBV4-3 to TRBJ2-5; a possible D gene is TRBD1 (5 bases). The CDR3 coding sequence is TGCGCCAGCAGCCTATCCAAGGGGCAAGTGACCCAGTACTTC. Its translation: CASSLSKGQVTQYF.